The rows below give T cell receptor beta chains drawn from one sample of a study of blood T cell repertoires in COVID-19. Libraries were prepared by immunoSEQ multiplex PCR; TCRdb keeps only in-frame clonotypes and omits some of them. The table lists a few hundred thousand clones, around 84% of them singletons, with around 2.7% in the top ten. Sequencing used peripheral blood. Receptors were obtained from a man in his fifties or sixties with acute or convalescent COVID-19. CDR3s include the opening cysteine and the closing phenylalanine or tryptophan. D genes are given only for firm matches. The size of a clone is reported for some rows only, either as once, few or many, or as a class for expanded clones.

j_gene: TRBJ2-2; abundance: -; d_gene: TRBD2; v_gene: TRBV7-2; CDR3nt: TGTGCCAGCAGCTTAGCGCCTAGCGGGAGCACCGGGGAGCTGTTTTTT; CDR3aa: CASSLAPSGSTGELFF
j_gene: TRBJ1-1; abundance: -; d_gene: TRBD1; v_gene: TRBV5-5; CDR3nt: TGTGCCAGCAGCGTGACAGGGGGGGTAAACACTGAAGCTTTCTTT; CDR3aa: CASSVTGGVNTEAFF
j_gene: TRBJ1-2; abundance: once; d_gene: TRBD1; v_gene: TRBV6-5; CDR3nt: TGTGCCAGCAAAGAGGACAGGGGTGACTATGGCTACACCTTC; CDR3aa: CASKEDRGDYGYTF
j_gene: TRBJ1-1; abundance: -; d_gene: -; v_gene: TRBV5-6; CDR3nt: TGTGCCAGCAGCTTGGGTCCTGGGGGGAGTGACACTGAAGCTTTCTTT; CDR3aa: CASSLGPGGSDTEAFF
j_gene: TRBJ1-1; abundance: -; d_gene: -; v_gene: TRBV15; CDR3nt: TGTGCCACCAGCAGAGATCGGTGGAGAGACACTGAAGCTTTCTTT; CDR3aa: CATSRDRWRDTEAFF
j_gene: TRBJ1-6; abundance: -; d_gene: -; v_gene: TRBV28; CDR3nt: TGTGCCAGCAGCTCCCCCCGGGGAAATTCACCCCTCCACTTT; CDR3aa: CASSSPRGNSPLHF
j_gene: TRBJ2-3; abundance: -; d_gene: TRBD2; v_gene: TRBV4-1; CDR3nt: TGCGCCAGCGCCGGGGGGGATACGCAGTATTTT; CDR3aa: CASAGGDTQYF
j_gene: TRBJ2-7; abundance: once; d_gene: TRBD1; v_gene: TRBV5-1; CDR3nt: TGCGCCAGCAGCCGCGAGGGGGACAGGGCCTACGAGCAGTACTTC; CDR3aa: CASSREGDRAYEQYF
j_gene: TRBJ2-3; abundance: -; d_gene: TRBD2; v_gene: TRBV7-9; CDR3nt: TGTGCCAGCAAATGGACTAGCGGGGGACTCACAGATACGCAGTATTTT; CDR3aa: CASKWTSGGLTDTQYF
j_gene: TRBJ2-3; abundance: once; d_gene: -; v_gene: TRBV9; CDR3nt: TGTGCCAGCAGCGTCCGGGTTCCTAGCACAGATACGCAGTATTTT; CDR3aa: CASSVRVPSTDTQYF
j_gene: TRBJ1-2; abundance: -; d_gene: TRBD1; v_gene: TRBV28; CDR3nt: TGTGCCAGCAGCCGTCCGGGACAGTCTAACTATGGCTACACCTTC; CDR3aa: CASSRPGQSNYGYTF
j_gene: TRBJ2-3; abundance: once; d_gene: -; v_gene: TRBV7-2; CDR3nt: TGTGCCAGCAGTCCCACCAGGGGTGGGGCGCTTGGCACAGATACGCAGTATTTT; CDR3aa: CASSPTRGGALGTDTQYF
j_gene: TRBJ2-4; abundance: -; d_gene: TRBD1; v_gene: TRBV19; CDR3nt: TGTGCCAGTAGTATAAAGGGGGCAGAAAACATTCAGTACTTC; CDR3aa: CASSIKGAENIQYF
j_gene: TRBJ2-1; abundance: -; d_gene: TRBD2; v_gene: TRBV7-2; CDR3nt: TGTGCCAGTAAAATCTCGCCCACTAGCGGGGCCTACAATGAGCAGTTCTTC; CDR3aa: CASKISPTSGAYNEQFF
j_gene: TRBJ1-3; abundance: -; d_gene: -; v_gene: TRBV5-1; CDR3nt: TGCGCCAGCAGCTTACGACTTGGTCCGTCCTCTGGAAACACCATATATTTT; CDR3aa: CASSLRLGPSSGNTIYF
j_gene: TRBJ1-1; abundance: -; d_gene: -; v_gene: TRBV5-1; CDR3nt: TGCGCCAGCAGCTTGGAGGCAGCGAGGAACACTGAAGCTTTCTTT; CDR3aa: CASSLEAARNTEAFF
j_gene: TRBJ1-2; abundance: -; d_gene: -; v_gene: TRBV19; CDR3nt: TGTGCCAGTATCACGGCCGGGACACCTTATGGCTACACCTTC; CDR3aa: CASITAGTPYGYTF
j_gene: TRBJ1-2; abundance: -; d_gene: -; v_gene: TRBV7-9; CDR3nt: TGTGCCCCAGCGGGGGACGGCTACACCTTC; CDR3aa: CAPAGDGYTF
j_gene: TRBJ1-2; abundance: -; d_gene: -; v_gene: TRBV2; CDR3nt: TGTGCCAGCAGGGCACGGAGTTATGGCTACACCTTC; CDR3aa: CASRARSYGYTF
j_gene: TRBJ2-3; abundance: -; d_gene: -; v_gene: TRBV4-3; CDR3nt: TGCGCCAGCAGCCAAGATTGGTCAGTGAACCCAGATACGCAGTATTTT; CDR3aa: CASSQDWSVNPDTQYF
j_gene: TRBJ2-7; abundance: -; d_gene: -; v_gene: TRBV7-2; CDR3nt: TGTGCCAGCAGCCTGTTGCGGGTCTACGAGCAGTACTTC; CDR3aa: CASSLLRVYEQYF
j_gene: TRBJ1-1; abundance: few; d_gene: -; v_gene: TRBV29-1; CDR3nt: TGCAGCGCCGCGACAGAGGAGGAAGCTTTCTTT; CDR3aa: CSAATEEEAFF
j_gene: TRBJ2-2; abundance: -; d_gene: TRBD2; v_gene: TRBV15; CDR3nt: TGTGCCACCAGCAGAGGGGGCGGGGGGTTCGGAGCACTCGGGGAGCTGTTTTTT; CDR3aa: CATSRGGGGFGALGELFF
j_gene: TRBJ2-7; abundance: -; d_gene: TRBD1; v_gene: TRBV29-1; CDR3nt: TGCAGCGTGACAGGGGGACCCTACGAGCAGTACTTC; CDR3aa: CSVTGGPYEQYF
j_gene: TRBJ2-2; abundance: -; d_gene: -; v_gene: TRBV9; CDR3nt: TGTGCCAGCAGCCGGACGGGAGTCGGGGAGCTGTTTTTT; CDR3aa: CASSRTGVGELFF
j_gene: TRBJ1-6; abundance: -; d_gene: -; v_gene: TRBV21-1; CDR3nt: TGTGCCAGCAGGTGTGGAGGGAGGGGACGGTCACCCCTCCACTTT; CDR3aa: CASRCGGRGRSPLHF
j_gene: TRBJ1-1; abundance: many; d_gene: -; v_gene: TRBV6-6; CDR3nt: TGTGCCAGCAGACGTACAGGGCCTGAAGCTTTCTTT; CDR3aa: CASRRTGPEAFF
j_gene: TRBJ2-5; abundance: -; d_gene: TRBD2; v_gene: TRBV6-2/TRBV6-3; CDR3nt: TGTGCCAGCAGTTACTCCCGGACTAGCGGGGAAGAGACCCAGTACTTC; CDR3aa: CASSYSRTSGEETQYF
j_gene: TRBJ2-7; abundance: once; d_gene: TRBD2; v_gene: TRBV29-1; CDR3nt: TGCAGCGTTGCGGGACTAGCGGGACTCTACGAGCAGTACTTC; CDR3aa: CSVAGLAGLYEQYF
j_gene: TRBJ1-5; abundance: -; d_gene: TRBD1; v_gene: TRBV6-2/TRBV6-3; CDR3nt: TGTGCCAGCAGTTACTGGAGACAGGGTGGGGGCAATCAGCCCCAGCATTTT; CDR3aa: CASSYWRQGGGNQPQHF
j_gene: TRBJ2-1; abundance: -; d_gene: -; v_gene: TRBV21-1; CDR3nt: TGTGCCAGCAGCAACCAGGGTGAAAAGCAGTTCTTC; CDR3aa: CASSNQGEKQFF
j_gene: TRBJ1-2; abundance: -; d_gene: TRBD1; v_gene: TRBV4-1; CDR3nt: TGCGCCAGCAGCCGCCCCTGGGGGGACAGGGGGCATGGCTACACCTTC; CDR3aa: CASSRPWGDRGHGYTF
j_gene: TRBJ2-7; abundance: -; d_gene: TRBD1; v_gene: TRBV28; CDR3nt: TGTGCCAGCAGTCCCACGGACAGGCCATTTTGGGAGCAGTACTTC; CDR3aa: CASSPTDRPFWEQYF
j_gene: TRBJ2-2; abundance: -; d_gene: -; v_gene: TRBV7-3; CDR3nt: TGTGCCAGCAGCTTGGCCCGGGCGAACACCGGGGAGCTGTTTTTT; CDR3aa: CASSLARANTGELFF
j_gene: TRBJ2-3; abundance: -; d_gene: TRBD2; v_gene: TRBV3-1/TRBV3-2; CDR3nt: TGTGCCAGCAGCCAGCAGCGGGGGTATCTAGATACGCAGTATTTT; CDR3aa: CASSQQRGYLDTQYF
j_gene: TRBJ1-2; abundance: -; d_gene: TRBD1; v_gene: TRBV28; CDR3nt: TGTGCCAGCAGTTCCAGAAAAACCGACAGGGGGTATGGCTACACCTTC; CDR3aa: CASSSRKTDRGYGYTF
j_gene: TRBJ2-5; abundance: -; d_gene: -; v_gene: TRBV19; CDR3nt: TGTGCCAGTAGTATACGAGGGAAAGAGACCCAGTACTTC; CDR3aa: CASSIRGKETQYF
j_gene: TRBJ2-7; abundance: -; d_gene: TRBD1; v_gene: TRBV11-2; CDR3nt: TGTGCCAGCAGCTTAGGGGCCCCGGACAGGGGTTACGAGCAGTACTTC; CDR3aa: CASSLGAPDRGYEQYF
j_gene: TRBJ1-1; abundance: once; d_gene: -; v_gene: TRBV19; CDR3nt: TGTGCCAGTAGTATAGGGGCAGGAGGAGCGAACACTGAAGCTTTCTTT; CDR3aa: CASSIGAGGANTEAFF
j_gene: TRBJ1-2; abundance: -; d_gene: -; v_gene: TRBV30; CDR3nt: TGTGCCTGGACCGGGGGACCGAATGGCTACACCTTC; CDR3aa: CAWTGGPNGYTF
j_gene: TRBJ2-5; abundance: -; d_gene: -; v_gene: TRBV4-2; CDR3nt: TGTGCCAGCAGCCAAGATGCCCTAGATCGGGGGGCCCGGGAGACCCAGTACTTC; CDR3aa: CASSQDALDRGARETQYF